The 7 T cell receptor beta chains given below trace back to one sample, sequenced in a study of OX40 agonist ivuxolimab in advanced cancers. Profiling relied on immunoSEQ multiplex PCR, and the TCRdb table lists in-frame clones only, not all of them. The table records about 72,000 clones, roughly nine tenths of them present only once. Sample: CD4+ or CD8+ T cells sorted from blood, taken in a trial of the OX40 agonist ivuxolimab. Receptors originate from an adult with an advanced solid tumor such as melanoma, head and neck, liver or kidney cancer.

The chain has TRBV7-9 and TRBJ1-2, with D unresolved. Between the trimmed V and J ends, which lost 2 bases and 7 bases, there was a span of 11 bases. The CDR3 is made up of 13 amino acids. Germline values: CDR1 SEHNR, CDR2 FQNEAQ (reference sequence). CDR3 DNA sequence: TGTGCCAGCAGCTTAAAGGAGTCCAGTGGCTACACCTTC. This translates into CASSLKESSGYTF.

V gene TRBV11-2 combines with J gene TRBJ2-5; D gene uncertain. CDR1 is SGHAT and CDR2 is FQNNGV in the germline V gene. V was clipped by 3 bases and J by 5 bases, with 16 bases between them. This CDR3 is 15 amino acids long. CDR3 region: CASSFAGDKAETQYF. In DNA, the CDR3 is TGTGCCAGCAGCTTTGCTGGGGATAAGGCGGAGACCCAGTACTTC.

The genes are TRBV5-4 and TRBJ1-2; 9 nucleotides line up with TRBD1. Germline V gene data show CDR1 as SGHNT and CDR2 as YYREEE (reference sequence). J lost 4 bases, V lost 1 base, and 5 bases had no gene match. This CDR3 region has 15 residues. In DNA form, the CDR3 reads TGTGCCAGCAGCTTGCGGGACAGGGCCGCCTATGGCTACACCTTC. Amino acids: CASSLRDRAAYGYTF.

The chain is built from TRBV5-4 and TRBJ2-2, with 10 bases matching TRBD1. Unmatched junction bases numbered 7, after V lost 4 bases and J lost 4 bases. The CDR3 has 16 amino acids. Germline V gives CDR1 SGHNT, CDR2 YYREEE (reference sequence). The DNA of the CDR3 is TGTGCCAGCAGCCCACGACAGGGGGCTGGCACCGGGGAGCTGTTTTTT. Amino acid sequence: CASSPRQGAGTGELFF.

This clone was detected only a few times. The CDR3 sequence is CASSTRGRGLYGYTF. The CDR3 region has the DNA TGTGCCAGCAGTACCCGAGGGAGGGGATTATATGGCTACACCTTC. This sequence joins TRBV2 and TRBJ1-2; the D gene is possibly TRBD1 (5 bases). Germline lookup yields CDR1 SNHLY and CDR2 FYNNEI. V was clipped by 5 bases and J by 5 bases, with 18 bases between them. This CDR3 contains 15 residues.

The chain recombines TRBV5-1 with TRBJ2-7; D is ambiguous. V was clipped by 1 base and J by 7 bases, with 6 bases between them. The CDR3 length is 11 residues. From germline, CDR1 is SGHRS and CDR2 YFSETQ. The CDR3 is CASSLMGEQYF. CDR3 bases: TGCGCCAGCAGCTTGATGGGGGAGCAGTACTTC.

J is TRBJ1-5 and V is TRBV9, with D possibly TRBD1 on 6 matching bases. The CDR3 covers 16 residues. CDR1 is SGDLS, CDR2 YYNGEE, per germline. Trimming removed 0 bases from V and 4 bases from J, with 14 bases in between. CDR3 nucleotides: TGTGCCAGCAGCGTAGGGGGGGCCAGGAGGAATCAGCCCCAGCATTTT. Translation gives CASSVGGARRNQPQHF.